This T cell receptor (beta chain) derives from a study of blood T cell repertoires in COVID-19. The CDR3 covers 13 residues. Germline V lookup: CDR1 SGHRS, CDR2 YFSETQ. V lost 0 bases, J lost 8 bases, and 8 bases lay in between. Assay used: immunoSEQ multiplex PCR; TCRdb lists only in-frame clones, some missing. The sample has almost 25,000 clones, around four fifths seen once; the top ten hold more than 6.5%. The sample consisted of peripheral blood. V gene TRBV5-1 combines with J gene TRBJ1-4; D may be TRBD1 (6 bases). The source is a human donor in a cohort sampled during active COVID-19. CDR3 region: CASSLDRVEKLFF. For the CDR3, the DNA is TGCGCCAGCAGCTTGGACAGGGTCGAAAAACTGTTTTTT. The full variable domain, its missing parts supplied by reference TRBV5-1 and TRBJ1-4, is KAGVTQTPRYLIKTRGQQVTLSCSPISGHRSVSWYQQTPGQGLQFLFEYFSETQRNKGNFPGRFSGRQFSNSRSEMNVSTLELGDSALYLCASSLDRVEKLFFGSGTQLSVL.